Shown below are 10 T cell receptor beta chains from a single sample sequenced in a study of vaccination and CD4 T cells after COVID-19. No antigen is known for these receptors. Described treatment: roughly 10-day PBMC culture with coronavirus spike peptide pools or control peptides (ViraFEST assay). Sequencing of cultured CD4+ T cell DNA used the Oncomine TCR Beta short-read assay. TCRdb passed the PCR reads through MiXCR, listing each CDR3 protein once. The table includes around 21,000 distinct CDR3 sequences, 45% to 50% detected once. The source material was CD4+ T cells from blood, cultured in vitro. The origin of the receptors is a human donor who had recovered from COVID-19.

This clonotype came up a few times. The chain couples TRBV12-5 to TRBJ1-1, with D possibly matching TRBD1 (5 bases). Germline V gene lookup returns CDR1 LGHNT and CDR2 FRNRAP. V gave up 1 base and J gave up 5 bases, with 11 bases separating them. The CDR3 has 14 amino acids. CDR3 coding DNA: TGTGCTAGTGGTTTGGGGGGCAGGGAGACTGAAGCTTTCTTT. It encodes CASGLGGRETEAFF.

This chain joins TRBV20-1 and TRBJ1-6, with D unresolved. The CDR3 length is 13 residues. V was shortened by 6 bases and J by 6 bases, with 12 bases between the two germline ends. CDR1 DFQATT and CDR2 SNEGSKA come from the germline V gene (reference sequence). The CDR3 DNA reads as TGCAGTGCCAGCCAACAGAGTAATTCACCCCTCCACTTT. This translates into CSASQQSNSPLHF.

This clonotype showed up just a few times. V and J are TRBV7-2 and TRBJ2-5; TRBD2 matches 12 bases. The CDR3 totals 16 residues. CDR1 is SGHTA and CDR2 is FQGNSA in the germline V gene. V trimming: 5 bases; J trimming: 5 bases; junction bases outside the gene matches: 9. Here the CDR3 DNA reads TGTGCCAGCAGCCCCCGACTAGCGGGGGCGGGGGAGACCCAGTACTTC. It translates to CASSPRLAGAGETQYF.

This clonotype has more than one count but fewer than ten. The V and J genes are TRBV4-3 and TRBJ2-3; TRBD2 matches 14 bases. The germline gives CDR1 LGHNA, CDR2 YSLEER. V dropped 0 bases and J dropped 5; count of bases not matched to a gene: 1. The CDR3 runs 16 residues. The CDR3 coding sequence is TGCGCCAGCAGCCAAGAAGGGACTAGCGGGAGAGATACGCAGTATTTT. This encodes CASSQEGTSGRDTQYF.

The chain is built from TRBV7-6 and TRBJ1-1; no reliable D call. V gave up 6 bases and J gave up 4 bases, with 15 bases separating them. Per germline, CDR1 SGHVS and CDR2 FNYEAQ. The CDR3 has 14 residues. The CDR3 loop reads CASSKGGEATEAFF. The DNA of the CDR3 is TGTGCCAGCAGTAAGGGTGGGGAGGCCACTGAAGCTTTCTTT.

The J gene is TRBJ2-1, the V gene TRBV7-2; no clear D gene. Germline CDR1 and CDR2: SGHTA and FQGNSA. The V gene lost 2 bases and the J gene lost 8 bases, with 4 bases spanning the gap. The CDR3 sequence is 11 residues long. CDR3 protein: CASSLMDEQFF. CDR3 nucleotides: TGTGCCAGCAGCTTAATGGATGAGCAGTTCTTC.

This rearrangement joins TRBV20-1 to TRBJ1-6; possible D gene TRBD1, 5 bases. Trimming shortened V by 3 bases and J by 13 bases, and 19 bases separated the two germline ends. In germline, CDR1 is DFQATT, CDR2 SNEGSKA (reference sequence). The CDR3 is 14 amino acids. The CDR3 protein is CSASPPAGRPPLHF. The CDR3 nucleotides read TGCAGTGCTAGCCCCCCGGCAGGGAGGCCTCCCCTCCACTTT.

V is TRBV20-1 and J is TRBJ1-1, with D perhaps TRBD1 (5 bases). The CDR3 sequence is 18 residues long. V gave up 1 base and J gave up 1 base, with 22 bases separating them. Germline assignment: CDR1 DFQATT and CDR2 SNEGSKA (reference sequence). CDR3 in DNA: TGCAGTGCTAGAGCCCGGGGAGGGGCGGGACGGAAGAACACTGAAGCTTTCTTT. It specifies CSARARGGAGRKNTEAFF.

This clonotype was detected only a few times. This chain uses TRBV20-1 with TRBJ2-7, with 7 bases aligning to TRBD2. After removal of 2 bases from V and 3 bases from J, the junction contained 7 bases not matched to a gene. The CDR3 consists of 14 residues. CDR1 and CDR2 from the germline V gene are DFQATT and SNEGSKA (reference sequence). The CDR3 is CSARHSAGHYEQYF. The CDR3 bases are TGCAGTGCTAGACACTCAGCGGGGCACTACGAGCAGTACTTC.

The chain uses TRBV5-6 and TRBJ2-1; D perhaps matches TRBD1 (6 bases). The CDR3 has 18 residues. Deletions cut 4 bases from V and 4 bases from J, with 24 bases between. CDR1 is SGHDT, CDR2 YYEEEE, per germline. The CDR3 DNA reads as TGTGCCAGCAGCACCAGAGTGTCAACGAGGGGGTTATACAATGAGCAGTTCTTC. Its protein product is CASSTRVSTRGLYNEQFF.